Presented here are 20 T cell receptor beta chains from one specimen sequenced in a study of type 1 regulatory T cells. TCRdb re-derived calls from the reads in MiXCR, one entry per CDR3 protein. The sample has under 20,000 distinct CDR3 sequences; roughly a tenth are singletons. The source material was CD4+ T cells, either the whole sample or a sorted fraction (not recorded which). The source is a human donor in good health.

This chain uses TRBV12-3 or TRBV12-4 with TRBJ2-1; no firm D call. V was pared by 8 bases and J by 8 bases, with 10 bases between. The CDR3 length is 11 residues. The CDR3 sequence: CASSSPHEQFF. DNA for the CDR3: TGTGCCAGCTCCAGCCCCCATGAGCAGTTCTTC.

In its sample, this clonotype was seen many times. J is TRBJ2-1 and V is TRBV15; D unclear. The V end was cut by 3 bases, the J end by 0 bases, with 24 bases between. From germline, CDR1 is LNHNV and CDR2 YYDKDF (reference sequence). This CDR3 contains 20 residues. The CDR3 DNA reads TGTGCCACCAGCAGGGTGGGCACTCGCGATCAACATAGCTCCTACAATGAGCAGTTCTTC. Its translation: CATSRVGTRDQHSSYNEQFF.

This clonotype occurred many times. The rearrangement uses TRBV15 and TRBJ2-7; TRBD2 matches at 8 bases. Germline assignment: CDR1 LNHNV and CDR2 YYDKDF (reference sequence). Trimming at V came to 3 bases and at J to 0 bases, leaving 7 bases not matched to a gene. The CDR3 consists of 16 residues. In DNA, the CDR3 is TGTGCCACCAGCAGCATTAGCGGGAAGAGCTCCTACGAGCAGTACTTC. Translating gives CATSSISGKSSYEQYF.

This clonotype was seen a handful of times. The chain employs TRBV20-1 and TRBJ2-1; 10 bases are shared with TRBD2. This CDR3 is 15 amino acids long. Trimming removed 5 bases from V and 4 bases from J; junction bases left unmatched: 8. Germline V lookup: CDR1 DFQATT, CDR2 SNEGSKA (reference sequence). Here the CDR3 reads CSAPTSGLPYNEQFF. The CDR3, as DNA: TGCAGTGCTCCGACTAGCGGGCTCCCTTACAATGAGCAGTTCTTC.

As for this clonotype: One end of the junction is discordant with germline, which a read error may explain. The chain has TRBV5-1 and TRBJ2-2, with D perhaps TRBD2 (6 bases). Germline V CDR1 and CDR2: SGHRS, YFSETQ. The CDR3 is 15 residues long. The DNA for the CDR3 is TGCGCCAGCAGCTTTACGGGACTCAACACCGGGGAACTGTTTTTT. Translating gives CASSFTGLNTGELFF. Combining the CDR3 with reference TRBV5-1 and TRBJ2-2 gives the whole variable domain KAGVTQTPRYLIKTRGQQVTLSCSPISGHRSVSWYQQTPGQGLQFLFEYFSETQRNKGNFPGRFSGRQFSNSRSEMNVSTLELGDSALYLCASSFTGLNTGELFFGEGSRLTVL.

This clonotype was seen ten or more times. The chain recombines TRBV18 with TRBJ2-3; the match to TRBD2 covers 8 bases. The germline V gene encodes CDR1 KGHSH and CDR2 LQKENI. This CDR3 region has 15 residues. With 2 bases clipped from V and 4 bases from J, the junction kept 5 bases outside the gene matches. The CDR3 reads CASSPDSGAADTQYF. In nucleotides, the CDR3 is TGTGCCAGCTCACCAGATAGCGGGGCCGCAGATACGCAGTATTTT.

This clonotype was found a few times. The chain has TRBV30 and TRBJ2-7; D unresolved. V was clipped by 2 bases and J by 3 bases, with 20 bases between them. CDR1 and CDR2 (germline): GTSNPN, SVGIG (reference sequence). The CDR3 loop spans 16 amino acids. The CDR3 is CAWSSIREIRIYEQYF. The CDR3 DNA is TGTGCCTGGAGTAGTATAAGGGAAATACGGATCTACGAGCAGTACTTC.

The V gene is TRBV5-4, the J gene TRBJ2-1; D might be TRBD2 (5 bases). V lost 4 bases and J lost 4, with 18 bases in between. From germline, CDR1 is SGHNT and CDR2 YYREEE (reference sequence). The CDR3 totals 16 residues. The CDR3 protein is CASSIARGRWYNEQFF. The CDR3 DNA follows: TGTGCCAGCAGCATAGCGAGAGGGCGGTGGTACAATGAGCAGTTCTTC.

Details on this clonotype: A much larger clone differs from this one at a single base, so this may be a read error. The J gene is TRBJ2-7, the V gene TRBV20-1, with 8 positions matching TRBD2. There are 15 residues in the CDR3. Germline assignment: CDR1 DFQATT and CDR2 SNEGSKA (reference sequence). V trimming: 6 bases; J trimming: 7 bases; junction bases outside the gene matches: 17. The CDR3: CSAPPLTGGPSEQYF. The CDR3 DNA reads TGCAGTGCCCCCCCCCTAACGGGAGGGCCGAGTGAGCAGTACTTC.

With respect to this clonotype: A clone one base away is much larger, so this may be a read error. The chain recombines TRBV6-2 or TRBV6-3 with TRBJ1-5; a weak D match, TRBD1 (5 bases). The CDR3 runs to 11 residues. Germline CDR1 reads MNHEY; CDR2 reads SVGEGT. The CDR3 DNA sequence: TGTACCAGCAGCCCGGGGGGGTCCCAGCATTTT. Amino acid sequence: CTSSPGGSQHF.

Ten or more counts support this clonotype. The chain uses TRBV5-6 and TRBJ1-2; TRBD1 matches 9 bases. The CDR3 covers 15 residues. The V gene end was trimmed by 3 bases and the J gene end by 1 base; junction bases not matched to a gene: 4. Germline V gene lookup returns CDR1 SGHDT and CDR2 YYEEEE. The CDR3 DNA is TGTGCCAGCAGCTGGGACAGGGCACTTAACTATGGCTACACCTTC. Translated: CASSWDRALNYGYTF.

Note on this clonotype: This may be a read error: a much more frequent sequence differs by one nucleotide. The chain is built from TRBV29-1 and TRBJ2-3; D is uncertain. Trimming removed 8 bases from V and 4 bases from J, with 16 bases in between. This CDR3 region has 13 residues. Per germline, CDR1 SQVTM and CDR2 ANQGSEA. For the CDR3, the DNA is TGCAGCTTTCCGGCTGGCGTCCCAGATACGCAGTATTTT. As protein: CSFPAGVPDTQYF.

This clonotype occurred many times. The chain is built from TRBV7-9 and TRBJ1-1; 8 bases fit TRBD1. J lost 4 bases, V lost 6 bases, and 10 bases had no gene match. The CDR3 sequence is 15 residues long. Germline V CDR1 and CDR2: SEHNR, FQNEAQ (reference sequence). CDR3 DNA sequence: TGTGCCAGCAGACCAAGGACAGGGTTAACCACTGAAGCTTTCTTT. Protein sequence: CASRPRTGLTTEAFF.

This clonotype was seen many times. The CDR3 DNA follows: TGTGCCAGCAGCCCCCGTGGGAGCGTCTGGGATACGCAGTATTTT. Its translation: CASSPRGSVWDTQYF. The chain links TRBV14 to TRBJ2-3, with a weak D call TRBD2 (5 bases). Trimming shortened V by 4 bases and J by 6 bases, and 17 bases separated the two germline ends. CDR1 is SGHDN and CDR2 is FVKESK in the germline V gene. This CDR3 spans 15 amino acids.

By sample fraction, this clonotype is medium-sized. The V gene is TRBV6-2 or TRBV6-3, the J gene TRBJ1-1; unclear D gene. CDR3 size: 18 residues. CDR1 MNHEY and CDR2 SVGEGT come from the germline V gene. Trimming took 2 bases from V and 4 from J, leaving 23 bases between them. The CDR3 bases are TGTGCCAGCAGTTACGGACGCAGCCACGCAAAGCCAGTCACTGAAGCTTTCTTT. Protein product: CASSYGRSHAKPVTEAFF.

This clonotype was seen many times. V and J are TRBV5-1 and TRBJ1-2, with 12 bases lining up with TRBD1. Germline V lookup: CDR1 SGHRS, CDR2 YFSETQ. Losses at the gene ends were 6 bases for V and 6 bases for J; bases not matched to a gene: 6. This CDR3 comprises 14 residues. CDR3 coding DNA: TGCGCCAGCAACTCCGGGACAGGGGGCGATGGCTACACCTTC. This encodes CASNSGTGGDGYTF.

This clonotype was observed at least ten times. The V gene is TRBV28, the J gene TRBJ1-1; TRBD1 aligns across 9 bases. The trim removed 5 bases at V and 11 bases at J, leaving 6 bases unmatched. The CDR3 length is 12 residues. Germline values: CDR1 MDHEN, CDR2 SYDVKM. The chain's CDR3 is CASSHLDRGAFF. CDR3 coding DNA: TGTGCCAGCAGTCACCTGGACAGGGGTGCTTTCTTT.

This clonotype was recorded at least ten times. The chain couples TRBV5-1 to TRBJ2-7, with D possibly matching TRBD2 (5 bases). Germline values: CDR1 SGHRS, CDR2 YFSETQ. V lost 0 bases to trimming and J lost 4 bases, with 11 bases between them. This CDR3 contains 14 residues. The CDR3, as DNA: TGCGCCAGCAGCTTGGAGGGAACTAGTTACGAGCAGTACTTC. Amino acids: CASSLEGTSYEQYF.

A few counts support this clonotype. The genes are TRBV7-2 and TRBJ2-3; 12 nucleotides match TRBD2. The CDR3 is made up of 15 amino acids. V trimming: 4 bases; J trimming: 4 bases; junction bases outside the gene matches: 3. CDR1 and CDR2 from the germline V gene are SGHTA and FQGNSA. The CDR3, as DNA: TGTGCCAGCAGCTCTCTAGCGGGAGGGGCAGATACGCAGTATTTT. Residues: CASSSLAGGADTQYF.

This clonotype was recorded a few times. The chain recombines TRBV5-1 with TRBJ1-1; D remains unclear. Trimming removed 0 bases at V and 0 bases at J, with 3 bases between. This CDR3 comprises 13 residues. The germline gives CDR1 SGHRS, CDR2 YFSETQ. Here the CDR3 DNA reads TGCGCCAGCAGCTTGGTTCTGAACACTGAAGCTTTCTTT. Protein sequence: CASSLVLNTEAFF.